This TCR beta chain stems from a study of spatial heterogeneity in lung cancer. TCRdb reanalysed the 5' RACE reads using MiXCR and keeps one entry per CDR3 protein. The repertoire holds 15,000 to 20,000 distinct CDR3 sequences, with roughly 5.8% as singletons. This clonotype came up many times. What it binds is not known. This beta chain slipped into a library made for alpha chains as a stray read, so its size is not meaningful. This CDR3 spans 12 amino acids. V lost 5 bases and J lost 2, with 6 bases in between. From germline, CDR1 is SNHLY and CDR2 FYNNEI. The time point: sample taken at primary tumor resection. General study points: Intratumoral expanded alpha and beta TCR counts were found to track tumor mutation counts.

Specimen: lung tumor tissue, collected at surgery. The chain links TRBV2 to TRBJ2-5, with no clear D. The receptor was isolated from a female donor with early-stage non-small cell lung cancer. The CDR3 DNA follows: TGTGCCAGCAGTTACTTGCAAGAGACCCAGTACTTC. Translation gives CASSYLQETQYF.